This TCR beta chain comes out of a study of OX40 agonist ivuxolimab in advanced cancers. Study-wide points: No antigen was identified for the clonally expanded peripheral T cells.

The repertoire was sequenced with immunoSEQ multiplex PCR; TCRdb's copy has only in-frame clones and lacks some. The sample records some 38,000 clones, nearly 90% being singletons. Patients with a history of autoimmune disease or on systemic immunosuppression were excluded. Peripheral blood came from all dose cohorts at three timepoints. Worth noting for this clone: As yet, its antigen is unknown.

This clonotype was sampled from an adult with an advanced solid tumor such as melanoma, head and neck, liver or kidney cancer. The specimen comprised CD4+ or CD8+ T cells sorted from blood, sampled in a trial of the OX40 agonist ivuxolimab.

In DNA, the CDR3 is TGTGCCAGCAGTAAACAGAACACCGGGGAGCTGTTTTTT. It codes for CASSKQNTGELFF. This chain connects TRBV6-4 to TRBJ2-2, with D uncertain. The CDR3 has 13 residues. Trimming stripped 5 bases from V and 1 base from J, with 5 bases between. CDR1 and CDR2 from the germline V gene are MRHNA and SNTAGT.